The 27 T cell receptor beta chains below come from one sample, sequenced in a study of T cell responses to AZD1222 COVID-19 vaccine. Generated by immunoSEQ multiplex PCR, the TCRdb table keeps only in-frame clones and is missing some. Among roughly 83,000 clones, roughly 83% were seen once, and the ten largest hold more than 8.5%. This specimen was peripheral blood, taken on day 0 of AZD1222 vaccination. The receptors come from an adult in good health.

The genes are TRBV10-2 and TRBJ1-1, with no clear D. The CDR3 extends over 13 amino acids. Trimming took off 3 bases at V and 1 base at J, with 6 bases between the two ends. Germline V gives CDR1 WSHSY, CDR2 SAAADI. In nucleotides, the CDR3 is TGCGCCAGCAGTGATATGAGGAACACTGAAGCTTTCTTT. Protein sequence: CASSDMRNTEAFF.

The J gene is TRBJ1-2, the V gene TRBV20-1, with D uncertain. Germline loops: CDR1 DFQATT, CDR2 SNEGSKA (reference sequence). The CDR3 runs 11 residues. V shed 0 bases and J shed 6 bases, with 5 bases lying between them. The CDR3 region is CSARDLDGYTF. In DNA form, the CDR3 reads TGCAGTGCTAGAGATCTGGATGGCTACACCTTC.

The CDR3 region has the DNA TGTGCCAGCAGTTACGGGCGTCGGAACACTGAAGCTTTCTTT. Amino acid sequence: CASSYGRRNTEAFF. The V and J genes are TRBV6-5 and TRBJ1-1; D gene uncertain. The CDR3 has 14 residues. Germline loops: CDR1 MNHEY, CDR2 SVGAGI. V lost 2 bases and J lost 1, with 8 bases in between.

This clone was observed once. The J gene is TRBJ2-3, the V gene TRBV7-8; 13 nucleotides agree with TRBD2. Trimming took 6 bases from V and 5 from J; bases not matched to a gene: 5. Per germline, CDR1 SGHVS and CDR2 FQNEAQ. This CDR3 is 15 amino acids long. CDR3 sequence (DNA): TGTGCCAGCAGAAAGACTAGCGGGGGGTTAGATACGCAGTATTTT. Translating it yields CASRKTSGGLDTQYF.

The CDR3 loop reads CASSEEGQGNSPLHF. Here the CDR3 DNA reads TGTGCCAGCAGTGAGGAGGGACAGGGGAATTCACCCCTCCACTTT. This chain connects TRBV2 to TRBJ1-6; TRBD1 matches at 10 bases. J gave up 7 bases and V 3 bases, and 3 bases lay outside the gene matches. Germline lookup yields CDR1 SNHLY and CDR2 FYNNEI. This CDR3 has 15 amino acids. The whole variable domain, filled in from reference TRBV2 and TRBJ1-6, reads EPEVTQTPSHQVTQMGQEVILRCVPISNHLYFYWYRQILGQKVEFLVSFYNNEISEKSEIFDDQFSVERPDGSNFTLKIRSTKLEDSAMYFCASSEEGQGNSPLHFGNGTRLTVT.

The rearrangement joins TRBV7-9 to TRBJ2-2; 7 bases line up with TRBD2. Germline V CDR1 and CDR2: SEHNR, FQNEAQ (reference sequence). The V and J ends lost 2 bases and 6 bases, in that order; junction bases with no gene match: 3. The CDR3 loop spans 14 amino acids. CDR3 loop: CASSLPAGAGELFF. CDR3 DNA sequence: TGTGCCAGCAGCTTACCCGCGGGGGCCGGGGAGCTGTTTTTT.

The chain combines TRBV5-6 with TRBJ2-3; 11 bases are shared with TRBD1. Unmatched junction bases numbered 3, after V lost 4 bases and J lost 5 bases. The V gene's germline CDR1 is SGHDT and CDR2 YYEEEE. CDR3 length: 14 amino acids. The CDR3 DNA reads TGTGCCAGCAGCCCCGGGACAGGGGGAGATACGCAGTATTTT. Its protein is CASSPGTGGDTQYF. Together with reference TRBV5-6 and TRBJ2-3, the CDR3 gives the full variable domain: DAGVTQSPTHLIKTRGQQVTLRCSPKSGHDTVSWYQQALGQGPQFIFQYYEEEERQRGNFPDRFSGHQFPNYSSELNVNALLLGDSALYLCASSPGTGGDTQYFGPGTRLTVL.

The V call is TRBV19, the J call TRBJ1-1, with D perhaps matching TRBD1 (5 bases). V lost 4 bases, J lost 0 bases, and 12 bases lay in between. In germline, CDR1 is LNHDA, CDR2 SQIVND (reference sequence). This CDR3 has 15 amino acids. CDR3 loop: CASSRDPRMNTEAFF. CDR3 in DNA: TGTGCCAGTAGTAGGGACCCAAGGATGAACACTGAAGCTTTCTTT.

The chain employs TRBV11-1 and TRBJ2-7; 9 bases are a match to TRBD1. V lost 7 bases and J lost 3; bases outside the gene matches: 7. CDR3 length equals 14 residues. Germline V gene lookup returns CDR1 SGHAT and CDR2 FQDESV (reference sequence). CDR3 in amino acids: CASTHTTGGYEQYF. The DNA of the CDR3 is TGTGCCAGCACCCATACGACAGGGGGCTACGAGCAGTACTTC.

There are a few counts of this clone. The V gene is TRBV11-2, the J gene TRBJ2-1, with 11 bases identical to TRBD2. CDR3 length equals 16 residues. Germline V gives CDR1 SGHAT, CDR2 FQNNGV. Trimming removed 5 bases from V and 6 bases from J; junction bases left unmatched: 9. The CDR3 region is CASSRLAGTLRNEQFF. As DNA, the CDR3 is TGTGCCAGCAGCCGACTAGCGGGGACACTACGCAATGAGCAGTTCTTC. Variable domain in full (rest from reference TRBV11-2 and TRBJ2-1): EAGVAQSPRYKIIEKRQSVAFWCNPISGHATLYWYQQILGQGPKLLIQFQNNGVVDDSQLPKDRFSAERLKGVDSTLKIQPAKLEDSAVYLCASSRLAGTLRNEQFFGPGTRLTVL.

The chain joins TRBV6-6 to TRBJ1-2; a possible D gene is TRBD1 (5 bases). Germline CDR1 and CDR2: MNHNY and SVGAGI (reference sequence). Trimming took off 4 bases at V and 3 bases at J, with 12 bases between the two ends. This CDR3 is built from 14 residues. CDR3 amino acids: CASSSLGDYYGYTF. CDR3 sequence (DNA): TGTGCCAGCAGTTCGCTAGGGGACTACTATGGCTACACCTTC.

The V and J genes are TRBV6-1 and TRBJ1-2; 12 bases align to TRBD1. Per the germline V gene, CDR1 is MNHNS and CDR2 is SASEGT. V was pared by 2 bases and J by 5 bases, with 6 bases of the junction left unmatched. The CDR3 length is 16 residues. The chain's CDR3 is CASSESGTGGIYGYTF. DNA for the CDR3: TGTGCCAGCAGTGAAAGTGGGACAGGGGGCATATATGGCTACACCTTC.

The J gene is TRBJ2-2, the V gene TRBV5-1, with a tentative D call TRBD1 (6 bases). The germline CDR1 and CDR2 sequences are SGHRS and YFSETQ. CDR3 length equals 15 residues. Trimming removed 4 bases from V and 2 bases from J, with 12 bases in between. Written as DNA, the CDR3 is TGCGCCAGCAGCGGGGGCAGCTTTAACACCGGGGAGCTGTTTTTT. This codes for CASSGGSFNTGELFF. Based on the CDR3 plus reference TRBV5-1 and TRBJ2-2, the full variable domain is KAGVTQTPRYLIKTRGQQVTLSCSPISGHRSVSWYQQTPGQGLQFLFEYFSETQRNKGNFPGRFSGRQFSNSRSEMNVSTLELGDSALYLCASSGGSFNTGELFFGEGSRLTVL.

The CDR3 loop reads CASRLSIGRQPQHF. CDR3 bases: TGTGCTAGTCGGTTGAGTATAGGCCGTCAGCCCCAGCATTTT. This sequence joins TRBV12-5 and TRBJ1-5, with D uncertain. CDR3 length equals 14 residues. Germline values: CDR1 LGHNT, CDR2 FRNRAP. The germline V and J ends were trimmed by 8 bases and 6 bases, with 17 bases remaining between them.

V gene TRBV5-1 combines with J gene TRBJ1-1, with D possibly being TRBD1 (5 bases). CDR1 is SGHRS and CDR2 is YFSETQ in the germline V gene. The V end was cut by 4 bases, the J end by 3 bases, with 16 bases between. The CDR3 runs 15 residues. The CDR3 bases are TGCGCCAGCAGCGGGAGGTCCGGGGGAGACACTGAAGCTTTCTTT. Protein: CASSGRSGGDTEAFF.

V is TRBV10-3 and J is TRBJ1-1; D perhaps matches TRBD1 (5 bases). The CDR3 is 15 amino acids. The V gene's germline CDR1 is ENHRY and CDR2 SYGVKD. Trimming cost V 7 bases and J 3 bases, with 18 bases left between them. Here the CDR3 DNA reads TGTGCCATCAAAGAGGGACCTCGACCTGACACTGAAGCTTTCTTT. Amino acids: CAIKEGPRPDTEAFF.

The genes are TRBV3-1 (or the pseudogene TRBV3-2) and TRBJ1-1; D unresolved. Germline lookup yields CDR1 LGHDT and CDR2 YNNKEL (reference sequence). The CDR3 is 16 amino acids. V was pared by 4 bases and J by 0 bases, with 15 bases between. The CDR3 nucleotides are TGTGCCAGCAGCCCCAGGCTCGCACAGATGAACACTGAAGCTTTCTTT. Protein product: CASSPRLAQMNTEAFF.

This chain links TRBV15 with TRBJ1-4; D perhaps matches TRBD1 (6 bases). The CDR3 spans 15 residues. Germline lookup yields CDR1 LNHNV and CDR2 YYDKDF (reference sequence). V shed 5 bases and J shed 6 bases, with 16 bases lying between them. The CDR3 DNA sequence: TGTGCCACCAGCGGGAACAGGGCTGTAGATGAAAAACTGTTTTTT. This gives the protein CATSGNRAVDEKLFF.

This chain connects TRBV9 to TRBJ2-5; D might be TRBD2 (5 bases). Germline-derived CDR1 and CDR2 are SGDLS and YYNGEE. The CDR3 extends over 14 amino acids. The V and J ends lost 6 bases and 4 bases respectively, with 16 bases between them. The DNA of the CDR3 is TGTGCCAGCACCCCGGGCGGGCTACCAGAGACCCAGTACTTC. This encodes CASTPGGLPETQYF.

V usage is TRBV15 and J usage is TRBJ1-5; D possibly corresponds to TRBD1 (6 bases). Germline V lookup: CDR1 LNHNV, CDR2 YYDKDF (reference sequence). The CDR3 runs 16 residues. The V gene lost 1 base and the J gene lost 9 bases, with 19 bases spanning the gap. CDR3 residues: CATSRALGGFLRPQHF. The DNA of the CDR3 is TGTGCCACCAGCAGAGCATTAGGGGGGTTCCTACGGCCCCAGCATTTT.

The gene calls are TRBV11-2 and TRBJ2-1; TRBD2 aligns across 7 bases. Germline CDR1 is SGHAT and CDR2 is FQNNGV. This CDR3 is built from 15 residues. J lost 4 bases, V lost 6 bases, and 9 bases had no gene match. The CDR3 DNA reads as TGTGCCAGCAGTTCGCTGGGAGGGAAATACAATGAGCAGTTCTTC. Protein: CASSSLGGKYNEQFF.

Comment on this clone: Within the sample, other DNA sequences also encode this same CDR3. V and J are TRBV18 and TRBJ2-1; 8 bases map to TRBD1. The CDR3 consists of 15 residues. The V gene end was trimmed by 3 bases and the J gene end by 5 bases; junction bases not matched to a gene: 6. Germline V gene lookup returns CDR1 KGHSH and CDR2 LQKENI. CDR3 amino acids: CASSPRQGANNEQFF. CDR3 nucleotide sequence: TGTGCCAGCTCACCTCGGCAGGGGGCCAACAATGAGCAGTTCTTC.

The chain carries TRBV28 and TRBJ2-2; the match to TRBD2 covers 10 bases. Looked up from germline, CDR1 is MDHEN and CDR2 is SYDVKM. Trimming removed 3 bases from V and 1 base from J; junction bases left unmatched: 2. This CDR3 comprises 16 residues. The CDR3 nucleotides are TGTGCCAGCAGTTTGCGGACTAGCGGGAACACCGGGGAGCTGTTTTTT. As protein: CASSLRTSGNTGELFF.

The CDR3 region has the DNA TGTGCCAGCAGTGGGCTAGCGGGGGTTGACAATGAGCAGTTCTTC. This encodes CASSGLAGVDNEQFF. The chain links TRBV25-1 to TRBJ2-1; 10 nucleotides align to TRBD2. The germline V gene encodes CDR1 MGHDK and CDR2 SYGVNS. CDR3 size: 15 residues. Trimming cost V 4 bases and J 5 bases; bases outside gene matches: 5.

V usage is TRBV18 and J usage is TRBJ1-5, with no clear D. Between the trimmed V and J ends, which lost 1 base and 1 base, there was a span of 5 bases. The CDR3 contains 14 residues. Germline V gene data show CDR1 as KGHSH and CDR2 as LQKENI. CDR3 bases: TGTGCCAGCTCACCACTAGACAGCAATCAGCCCCAGCATTTT. Its translation is CASSPLDSNQPQHF.

This chain connects TRBV11-3 to TRBJ1-2; D is unclear. Trimming left V 2 bases short and J 1 base short, with 11 bases between. Per germline, CDR1 SGHNT and CDR2 YENEEA. CDR3 size: 15 residues. CDR3 amino acids: CASSLLPANNYGYTF. The CDR3 nucleotides are TGTGCCAGCAGCTTACTGCCAGCTAATAACTATGGCTACACCTTC. The full variable domain, in which reference TRBV11-3 and TRBJ1-2 provide the parts outside the CDR3, is EAGVVQSPRYKIIEKKQPVAFWCNPISGHNTLYWYLQNLGQGPELLIRYENEEAVDDSQLPKDRFSAERLKGVDSTLKIQPAELGDSAVYLCASSLLPANNYGYTFGSGTRLTVV.

A note on this clone: The junction and the germline gene differ at one end; a read error may be behind it. The chain is built from TRBV10-1 and TRBJ1-2; 7 positions match TRBD1. The CDR3 has 11 amino acids. The germline CDR1 and CDR2 sequences are WNHNN and SYGVQD (reference sequence). The CDR3 here is CASSESGTASF. The DNA for the CDR3 is TGCGCCAGCAGTGAGTCTGGGACAGCTTCCTTC.